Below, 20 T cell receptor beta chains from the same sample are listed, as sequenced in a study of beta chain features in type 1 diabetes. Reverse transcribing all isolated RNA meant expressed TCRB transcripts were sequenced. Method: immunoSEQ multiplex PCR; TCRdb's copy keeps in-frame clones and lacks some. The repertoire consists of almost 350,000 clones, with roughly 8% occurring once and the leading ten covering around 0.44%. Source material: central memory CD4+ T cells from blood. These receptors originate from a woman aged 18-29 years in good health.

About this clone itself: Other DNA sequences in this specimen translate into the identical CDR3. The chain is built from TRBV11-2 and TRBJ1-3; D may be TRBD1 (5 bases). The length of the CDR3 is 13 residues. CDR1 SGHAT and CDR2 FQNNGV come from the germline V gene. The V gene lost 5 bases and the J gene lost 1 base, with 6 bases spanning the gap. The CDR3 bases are TGTGCCAGCAGCCCAGGGTCTGGAAACACCATATATTTT. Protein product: CASSPGSGNTIYF.

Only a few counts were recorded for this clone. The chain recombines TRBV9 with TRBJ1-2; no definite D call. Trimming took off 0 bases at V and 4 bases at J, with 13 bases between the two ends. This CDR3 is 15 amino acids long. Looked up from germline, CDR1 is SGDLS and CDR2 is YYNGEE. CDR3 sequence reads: CASSVAGTQAYGYTF. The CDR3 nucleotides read TGTGCCAGCAGCGTAGCCGGAACTCAGGCCTATGGCTACACCTTC.

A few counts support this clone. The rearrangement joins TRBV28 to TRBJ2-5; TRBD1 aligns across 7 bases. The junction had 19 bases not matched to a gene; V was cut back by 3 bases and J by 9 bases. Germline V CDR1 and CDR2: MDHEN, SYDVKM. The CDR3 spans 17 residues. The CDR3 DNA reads TGTGCCAGCAGTTTGTCCGACGACAGGGCCTGGATGTGGGCCCAGTACTTC. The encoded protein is CASSLSDDRAWMWAQYF.

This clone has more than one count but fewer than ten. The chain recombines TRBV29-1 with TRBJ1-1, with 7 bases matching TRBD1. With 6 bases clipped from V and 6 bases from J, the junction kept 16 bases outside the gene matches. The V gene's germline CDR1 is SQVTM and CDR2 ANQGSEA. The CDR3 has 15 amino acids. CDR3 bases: TGCAGCGTCAAAAAAACAGGGACAGCATTCGCTGAAGCTTTCTTT. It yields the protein CSVKKTGTAFAEAFF.

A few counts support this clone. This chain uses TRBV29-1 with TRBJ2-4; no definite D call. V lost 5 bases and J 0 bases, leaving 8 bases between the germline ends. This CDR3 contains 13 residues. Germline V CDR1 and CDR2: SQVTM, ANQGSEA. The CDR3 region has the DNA TGCAGCGTTCTTGGTCTAGCCAAAAACATTCAGTACTTC. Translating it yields CSVLGLAKNIQYF.

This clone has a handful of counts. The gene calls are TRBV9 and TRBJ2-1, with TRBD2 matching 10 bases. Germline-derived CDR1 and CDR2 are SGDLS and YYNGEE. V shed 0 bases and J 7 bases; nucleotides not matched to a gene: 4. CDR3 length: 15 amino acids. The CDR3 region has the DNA TGTGCCAGCAGCGTAGAGGCTAGCGGGAGTAATGAGCAGTTCTTC. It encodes CASSVEASGSNEQFF.

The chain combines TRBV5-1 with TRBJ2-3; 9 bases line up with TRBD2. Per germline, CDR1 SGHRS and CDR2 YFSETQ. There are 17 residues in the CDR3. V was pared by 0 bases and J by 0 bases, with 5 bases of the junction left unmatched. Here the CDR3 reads CASSLGGLASSTDTQYF. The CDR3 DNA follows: TGCGCCAGCAGCTTGGGAGGACTAGCGAGTAGCACAGATACGCAGTATTTT.

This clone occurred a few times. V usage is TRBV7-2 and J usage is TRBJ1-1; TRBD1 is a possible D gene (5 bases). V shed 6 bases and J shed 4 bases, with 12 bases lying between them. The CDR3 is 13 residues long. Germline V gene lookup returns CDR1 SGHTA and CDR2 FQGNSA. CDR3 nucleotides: TGTGCCAGCAGGGGGACTTCTGTCACTGAAGCTTTCTTT. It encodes CASRGTSVTEAFF.

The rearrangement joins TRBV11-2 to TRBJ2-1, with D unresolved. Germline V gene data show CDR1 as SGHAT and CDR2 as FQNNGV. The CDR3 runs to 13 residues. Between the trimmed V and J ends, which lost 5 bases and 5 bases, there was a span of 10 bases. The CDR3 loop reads CASSQYLDNEQFF. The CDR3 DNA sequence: TGTGCCAGCAGCCAGTACCTGGACAATGAGCAGTTCTTC. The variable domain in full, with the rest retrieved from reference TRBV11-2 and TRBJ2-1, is EAGVAQSPRYKIIEKRQSVAFWCNPISGHATLYWYQQILGQGPKLLIQFQNNGVVDDSQLPKDRFSAERLKGVDSTLKIQPAKLEDSAVYLCASSQYLDNEQFFGPGTRLTVL.

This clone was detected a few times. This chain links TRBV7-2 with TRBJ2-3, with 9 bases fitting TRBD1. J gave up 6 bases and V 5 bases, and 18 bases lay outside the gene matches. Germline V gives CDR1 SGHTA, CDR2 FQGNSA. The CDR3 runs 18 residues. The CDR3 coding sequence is TGTGCCAGCAGCCCGCGGAGGTCCATCGGGACAGGGCTGGATACGCAGTATTTT. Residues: CASSPRRSIGTGLDTQYF.

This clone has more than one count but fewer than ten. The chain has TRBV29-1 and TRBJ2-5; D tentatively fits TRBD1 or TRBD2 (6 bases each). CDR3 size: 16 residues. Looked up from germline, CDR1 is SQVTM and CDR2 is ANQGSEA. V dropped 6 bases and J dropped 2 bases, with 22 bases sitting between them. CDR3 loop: CSVRPRRDTKQETQYF. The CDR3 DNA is TGCAGCGTCAGGCCACGGAGGGACACCAAACAAGAGACCCAGTACTTC.

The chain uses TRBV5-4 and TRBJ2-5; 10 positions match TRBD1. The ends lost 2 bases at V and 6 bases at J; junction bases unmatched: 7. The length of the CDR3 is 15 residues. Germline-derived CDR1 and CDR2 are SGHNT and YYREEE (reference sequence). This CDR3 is CASSLPTGGSKTQYF. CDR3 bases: TGTGCCAGCAGCTTACCGACAGGGGGCTCGAAGACCCAGTACTTC. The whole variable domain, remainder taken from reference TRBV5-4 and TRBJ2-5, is ETGVTQSPTHLIKTRGQQVTLRCSSQSGHNTVSWYQQALGQGPQFIFQYYREEENGRGNFPPRFSGLQFPNYSSELNVNALELDDSALYLCASSLPTGGSKTQYFGPGTRLLVL.

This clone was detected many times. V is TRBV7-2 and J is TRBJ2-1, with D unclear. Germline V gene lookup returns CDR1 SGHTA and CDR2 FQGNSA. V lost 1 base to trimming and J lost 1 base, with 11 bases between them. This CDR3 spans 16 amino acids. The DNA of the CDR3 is TGTGCCAGCAGCTTAGTCCTCTTGGGATCCTACAATGAGCAGTTCTTC. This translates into CASSLVLLGSYNEQFF.

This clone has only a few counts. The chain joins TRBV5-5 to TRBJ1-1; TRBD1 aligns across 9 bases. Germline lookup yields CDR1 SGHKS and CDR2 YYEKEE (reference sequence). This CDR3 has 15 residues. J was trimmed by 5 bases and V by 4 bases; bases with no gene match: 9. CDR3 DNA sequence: TGTGCCAGCAGCAGACTCGGGACAGGGAGGACTGAAGCTTTCTTT. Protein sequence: CASSRLGTGRTEAFF.

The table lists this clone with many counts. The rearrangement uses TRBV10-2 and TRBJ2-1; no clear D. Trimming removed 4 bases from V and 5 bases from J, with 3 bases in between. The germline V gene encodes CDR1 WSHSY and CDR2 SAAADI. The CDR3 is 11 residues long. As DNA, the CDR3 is TGCGCCAGCAGTGCCCACAATGAGCAGTTCTTC. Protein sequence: CASSAHNEQFF.

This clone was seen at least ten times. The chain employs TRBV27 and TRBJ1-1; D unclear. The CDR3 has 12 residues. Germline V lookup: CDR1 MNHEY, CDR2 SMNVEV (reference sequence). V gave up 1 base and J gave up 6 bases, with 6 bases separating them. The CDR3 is CASSLWSPEAFF. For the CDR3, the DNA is TGTGCCAGCAGTTTATGGTCGCCTGAAGCTTTCTTT.

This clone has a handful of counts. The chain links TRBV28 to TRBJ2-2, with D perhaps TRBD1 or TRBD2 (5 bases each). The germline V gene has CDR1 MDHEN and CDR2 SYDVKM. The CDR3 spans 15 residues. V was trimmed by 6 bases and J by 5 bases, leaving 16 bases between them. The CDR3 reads CASRGTNSLTGELFF. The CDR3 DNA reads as TGTGCCAGCAGGGGGACCAATTCCCTTACCGGGGAGCTGTTTTTT.

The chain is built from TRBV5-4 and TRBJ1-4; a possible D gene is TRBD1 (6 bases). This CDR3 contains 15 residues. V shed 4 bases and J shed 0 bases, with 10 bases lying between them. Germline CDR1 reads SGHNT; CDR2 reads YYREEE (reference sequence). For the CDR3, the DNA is TGTGCCAGCAGCCCTCGGACAGCAACTAATGAAAAACTGTTTTTT. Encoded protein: CASSPRTATNEKLFF.

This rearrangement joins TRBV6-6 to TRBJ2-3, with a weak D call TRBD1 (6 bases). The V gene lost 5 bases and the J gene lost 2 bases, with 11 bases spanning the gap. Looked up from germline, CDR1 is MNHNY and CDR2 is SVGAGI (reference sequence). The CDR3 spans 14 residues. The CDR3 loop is CASSLRDNTDTQYF. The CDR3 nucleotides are TGTGCCAGCAGTCTCCGGGACAACACAGATACGCAGTATTTT.

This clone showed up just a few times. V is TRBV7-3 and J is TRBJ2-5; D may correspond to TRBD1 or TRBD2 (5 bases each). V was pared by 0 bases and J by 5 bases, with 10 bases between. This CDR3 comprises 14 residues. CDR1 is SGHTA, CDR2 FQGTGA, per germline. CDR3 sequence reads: CASSLTGVRETQYF. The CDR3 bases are TGTGCCAGCAGCTTAACGGGGGTTCGGGAGACCCAGTACTTC.